The source of this T cell receptor beta chain is a study of T cells in localized non-small cell lung cancer. About this clone: Its antigen remains unidentified.

Study outcomes and limitations: Without multi-region sequencing, intratumor heterogeneity could not be excluded. T cell clonality was highest in uninvolved adjacent lung, above tumor. With higher T cell density in blood came longer overall survival. Detection in adjacent lung was observed for a median approximately 53 of the top 100 tumor clones.

Profiled with immunoSEQ multiplex PCR; TCRdb holds only in-frame clones, not every one. Among 38,000 or so clones, approximately 81% were seen once, and the ten largest hold 6.5% to 8%. The source is a male donor at least 60 years old with stage II lung adenocarcinoma. The starting material was peripheral blood mononuclear cells, obtained before any cancer treatment.

CDR3 coding DNA: TGTGCCAGCTCACCACCGATGGCAGATACGCAGTATTTT. Translating it yields CASSPPMADTQYF. V is TRBV18 and J is TRBJ2-3; unclear D gene. V was cut by 0 bases and J by 4 bases, with 5 bases left in between. The CDR3 loop spans 13 amino acids. In germline, CDR1 is KGHSH, CDR2 LQKENI. Full variable domain (remainder filled in from reference TRBV18 and TRBJ2-3): NAGVMQNPRHLVRRRGQEARLRCSPMKGHSHVYWYRQLPEEGLKFMVYLQKENIIDESGMPKERFSAEFPKEGPSILRIQQVVRGDSAAYFCASSPPMADTQYFGPGTRLTVL.